Sequencing of this T cell receptor beta chain was carried out in a study of CD8 T cells in ankylosing spondylitis. This clonotype was counted only a few times. Its antigen is as yet unknown. Findings and limits, study-wide: A subset of motif variants has previously been described in the synovial fluid and blood of reactive arthritis.

TCRdb re-called the 5' RACE reads through MiXCR, storing one row per CDR3 protein. This sample has around 130,000 distinct CDR3 sequences, with roughly 15% found just once. The V and J ends lost 6 bases and 10 bases respectively, with 13 bases between them. The CDR3 length is 13 residues. The chain is built from TRBV12-3 or TRBV12-4 and TRBJ1-6; unclear D gene. The receptor comes from a female donor with ankylosing spondylitis or in good health (not recorded which). Sequencing was carried out using blood, either unsorted or a sorted T cell fraction (not recorded which). CDR3 sequence (DNA): TGTGCCAGCAGACAGAGACCGGAATCACCCCTCCACTTT. This translates into CASRQRPESPLHF.